These 10 T cell receptor beta chains came from one sample sequenced in a study of T-cell reconstitution after alpha-beta-depleted transplantation in children. Unique molecular identifiers were incorporated into the prepared TCRbeta library. In TCRdb, the PCR reads were re-called with MiXCR into one record per CDR3 protein. The sample holds fewer than 700,000 distinct CDR3 sequences, approximately 12% seen once. The sequencing used PBMCs, mostly from graft donor cells, collected 360 days after TCRalphabeta/CD19-depleted stem cell transplant. All receptors derive from a male patient between 10 and 17 years old who had a stem cell transplant for acute myeloid leukemia, so the T cells may come from the graft donor.

The V call is TRBV7-2, the J call TRBJ2-7; D could derive from TRBD1 or TRBD2 (5 bases each). The CDR3 is 14 residues long. The V gene lost 5 bases and the J gene lost 4 bases, with 15 bases spanning the gap. Looked up from germline, CDR1 is SGHTA and CDR2 is FQGNSA. This chain's CDR3 is CASSARDPGYEQYF. For the CDR3, the DNA is TGTGCCAGCAGCGCCCGGGACCCAGGGTACGAGCAGTACTTC. Combining the CDR3 with reference TRBV7-2 and TRBJ2-7 gives the whole variable domain GAGVSQSPSNKVTEKGKDVELRCDPISGHTALYWYRQSLGQGLEFLIYFQGNSAPDKSGLPSDRFSAERTGGSVSTLTIQRTQQEDSAVYLCASSARDPGYEQYFGPGTRLTVT.

V and J are TRBV6-5 and TRBJ2-3; 8 nucleotides align to TRBD2. The CDR3 spans 17 residues. Germline V CDR1 and CDR2: MNHEY, SVGAGI. V trimming: 1 base; J trimming: 0 bases; junction bases outside the gene matches: 6. The CDR3 DNA sequence: TGTGCCAGCAGTTACTTAATAGCGGGATCTAGCACAGATACGCAGTATTTT. The encoded protein is CASSYLIAGSSTDTQYF.

This clonotype was observed a handful of times. The chain joins TRBV13 to TRBJ2-3; 12 bases are a match to TRBD2. Germline CDR1 is PRHDT and CDR2 is FYEKMQ (reference sequence). The CDR3 is 21 amino acids. V dropped 2 bases and J dropped 9; count of bases not matched to a gene: 24. CDR3 nucleotide sequence: TGTGCCAGCAGCTTACATCCGGGACAGGAGACTAGCGGGAGCGTGGAGGAGACGCAGTATTTT. Translating gives CASSLHPGQETSGSVEETQYF. The full variable domain, rest sourced from reference TRBV13 and TRBJ2-3, is AAGVIQSPRHLIKEKRETATLKCYPIPRHDTVYWYQQGPGQDPQFLISFYEKMQSDKGSIPDRFSAQQFSDYHSELNMSSLELGDSALYFCASSLHPGQETSGSVEETQYFGPGTRLTVL.

The chain employs TRBV27 and TRBJ1-2, with D possibly being TRBD1 (5 bases). Germline CDR1 reads MNHEY; CDR2 reads SMNVEV (reference sequence). This CDR3 comprises 15 residues. Trimming took off 6 bases at V and 0 bases at J, with 14 bases between the two ends. CDR3 DNA sequence: TGTGCCAGCAGGGCCCAGGGCCAGACTAACTATGGCTACACCTTC. Protein product: CASRAQGQTNYGYTF.

This chain joins TRBV15 and TRBJ1-6; TRBD1 aligns across 8 bases. Germline V CDR1 and CDR2: LNHNV, YYDKDF (reference sequence). The trim removed 0 bases at V and 10 bases at J, leaving 14 bases unmatched. The CDR3 has 18 amino acids. The CDR3 reads CATSRERSLRGPRSPLHF. The DNA of the CDR3 is TGTGCCACCAGCAGAGAACGGAGTCTCAGGGGGCCGCGGTCACCCCTCCACTTT. The full variable domain, with the rest looked up from reference TRBV15 and TRBJ1-6, is DAMVIQNPRYQVTQFGKPVTLSCSQTLNHNVMYWYQQKSSQAPKLLFHYYDKDFNNEADTPDNFQSRRPNTSFCFLDIRSPGLGDTAMYLCATSRERSLRGPRSPLHFGNGTRLTVT.

This clonotype has a count of ten or more. This chain joins TRBV5-1 and TRBJ2-7, with D unresolved. CDR1 SGHRS and CDR2 YFSETQ come from the germline V gene. The CDR3 has 13 amino acids. Between the trimmed V and J ends, which lost 2 bases and 2 bases, there was a span of 8 bases. CDR3 in DNA: TGCGCCAGCAGCTTTAAGCCCACCTACGAGCAGTACTTC. As protein: CASSFKPTYEQYF.

J is TRBJ2-1 and V is TRBV29-1; D unclear. This CDR3 comprises 13 residues. V dropped 7 bases and J dropped 0 bases, with 10 bases sitting between them. In germline, CDR1 is SQVTM, CDR2 ANQGSEA. CDR3 DNA: TGCAGCGATCGCGGCTTCTCCTACAATGAGCAGTTCTTC. As protein: CSDRGFSYNEQFF.

This clonotype occurred a few times. The chain carries TRBV15 and TRBJ2-5; D not certain. Germline-derived CDR1 and CDR2 are LNHNV and YYDKDF (reference sequence). Trimming cost V 3 bases and J 3 bases, with 2 bases left between them. The CDR3 has 11 amino acids. CDR3 residues: CATSSKETQYF. The CDR3 nucleotides are TGTGCCACCAGCAGCAAAGAGACCCAGTACTTC.

This clonotype has just a few counts. This chain joins TRBV14 and TRBJ2-1; 11 bases map to TRBD1. Losses at the gene ends were 0 bases for V and 7 bases for J; bases not matched to a gene: 17. This CDR3 comprises 20 residues. CDR1 and CDR2 (germline): SGHDN, FVKESK. This CDR3 reads CASSQEWLRDRGSSGNEQFF. The CDR3 DNA reads as TGTGCCAGCAGCCAAGAATGGCTCCGGGACAGGGGGAGCTCGGGAAATGAGCAGTTCTTC.

This clonotype was counted only a few times. V usage is TRBV4-3 and J usage is TRBJ1-5; D call uncertain. From germline, CDR1 is LGHNA and CDR2 YSLEER. This CDR3 is 13 amino acids long. V lost 4 bases and J 4 bases, leaving 8 bases between the germline ends. The CDR3 nucleotides read TGCGCCAGCAGCCCGGACCGAAATCAGCCCCAGCATTTT. Protein product: CASSPDRNQPQHF.